This TCR beta chain was obtained from a study of T cell responses to AZD1222 COVID-19 vaccine. On this clone: Its target is not known.

Whole-study results and caveats: Unmutated variant regions are reportedly targeted by nearly half of spike-specific TCRs. No repertoire was sampled before or during the peak T cell response, only after it. The breadth and depth of Spike-specific TCRs increased once two AZD1222 doses had been given.

Profiling relied on immunoSEQ multiplex PCR, and the TCRdb table lists in-frame clones only, not all of them. The table lists approximately 140,000 clones, about 90% of them singletons, with over 3% in the top ten. V lost 1 base and J lost 1, with 9 bases in between. The germline V gene has CDR1 SGHTA and CDR2 FQGNSA. The CDR3 extends over 15 amino acids. The source is an adult who received the AZD1222 COVID-19 vaccine. The chain employs TRBV7-2 and TRBJ2-3; tentative D call: TRBD1 (6 bases). The sample here was peripheral blood, taken 28 days after the second AZD1222 dose. CDR3 in amino acids: CASSLDGGRTDTQYF. In nucleotides, the CDR3 is TGTGCCAGCAGCTTAGATGGGGGCCGCACAGATACGCAGTATTTT.